A selection of T cell receptor beta chains follows, all from one sample in a study of OX40 agonist ivuxolimab in advanced cancers. Libraries were prepared by immunoSEQ multiplex PCR; TCRdb keeps only in-frame clonotypes and omits some of them. The table shows approximately 90,000 clones, with around nine tenths occurring only once. The sample was CD4+ or CD8+ T cells sorted from blood, taken in a trial of the OX40 agonist ivuxolimab. All receptors derive from an adult with an advanced solid tumor such as melanoma, head and neck, liver or kidney cancer. CDR3s leave out the opening cysteine and the closing phenylalanine or tryptophan. The order of the fields is V gene, J gene, CDR3 length, clone size, CDR3 protein. Clone sizes are given selectively: once, few, many, or a class where the clone is expanded.

>TRBV19|TRBJ2-3|12|.
ASRPRGGADTQY
>TRBV18|TRBJ1-1|15|.
ASSPSLSRQGGTEAF
>TRBV10-1|TRBJ1-6|10|.
ASRRTDRSLH
>TRBV18|TRBJ1-1|11|few
ASSPRSDTEAF
>TRBV7-9|TRBJ1-1|13|.
ASSPPGQGASEAF
>TRBV18|.|10|.
ASSPLSYEQY
>TRBV7-8|TRBJ1-5|14|once
ASSLAPDRADQPQH
>TRBV7-3|TRBJ2-2|11|.
ASSPKNTGELF
>TRBV9|TRBJ1-1|12|few
ASSVAGVGTEAF
>TRBV7-2|TRBJ1-2|11|.
ASSLDSNYGYT
>TRBV11-3|TRBJ2-7|11|.
ASSRTETYEQY
>TRBV7-2|TRBJ1-2|11|.
ASSLDLSYGYT
>TRBV11-2|TRBJ2-5|9|.
ASSPGETQY
>TRBV19|TRBJ2-7|13|.
ASSRLATSSYEQY
>TRBV19|TRBJ1-1|12|once
ASSRGSRNTEAF
>TRBV18|TRBJ1-2|12|.
ASSPKKQGNGYT
>TRBV9|TRBJ1-1|13|few
ASTPANRVNTEAF
>TRBV11-2|TRBJ2-1|12|.
ASSPERAHNEQF
>TRBV6-5|TRBJ2-5|11|.
ASSRGGYETQY
>TRBV18|TRBJ1-4|13|.
ASSPPGQGSEKLF
>TRBV5-1|TRBJ2-7|13|once
ASSSPGLAAYEQY